Following are 8 T cell receptor beta chains from one sample sequenced in a study of blood T cell repertoires in COVID-19. Clones were sequenced by immunoSEQ multiplex PCR, and TCRdb holds only the in-frame ones, with some missing. The sample carries fewer than 350,000 clones, around 90% recorded once. The specimen sequenced was PBMCs or T cells enriched from blood (not recorded which). All receptors derive from a woman aged 40-49 years with acute COVID-19.

V is TRBV7-3 and J is TRBJ2-7; 9 positions agree with TRBD2. V was clipped by 5 bases and J by 1 base; unmatched bases: 12. The V gene's germline CDR1 is SGHTA and CDR2 FQGTGA. This CDR3 is built from 17 residues. The CDR3 here is CASSPRGPSGGSYEQYF. The CDR3 coding sequence is TGTGCCAGCAGCCCTAGGGGGCCAAGCGGGGGGTCCTACGAGCAGTACTTC.

This chain links TRBV7-3 with TRBJ2-1; the match to TRBD2 covers 9 bases. CDR3 length: 17 residues. V lost 5 bases and J lost 2; bases outside the gene matches: 10. Germline CDR1 is SGHTA and CDR2 is FQGTGA. CDR3 nucleotide sequence: TGTGCCAGCAGCCCCTGGGGAGCGGGGGGCCCCTACAATGAGCAGTTCTTC. This translates into CASSPWGAGGPYNEQFF.

V usage is TRBV16 and J usage is TRBJ1-3; tentative D call: TRBD1 (5 bases). Deletions cut 0 bases from V and 4 bases from J, with 13 bases between. Germline V CDR1 and CDR2: KGHSY, FQNENV. This CDR3 contains 16 residues. As DNA, the CDR3 is TGTGCCAGCAGCCAATCAGTACAGGAATCAGGAAACACCATATATTTT. Protein product: CASSQSVQESGNTIYF.

This chain links TRBV30 with TRBJ2-2; D perhaps matches TRBD2 (5 bases). The CDR3 consists of 15 residues. The ends were cut back, 0 bases at V and 3 bases at J, with 11 bases in the middle. Germline-derived CDR1 and CDR2 are GTSNPN and SVGIG (reference sequence). CDR3 sequence reads: CAWSVLDSDTGELFF. The CDR3 DNA is TGTGCCTGGAGTGTACTGGACTCCGACACCGGGGAGCTGTTTTTT.

V gene TRBV19 combines with J gene TRBJ1-1; 8 positions match TRBD1. The CDR3 runs to 14 residues. Germline loops: CDR1 LNHDA, CDR2 SQIVND (reference sequence). V shed 4 bases and J 6 bases; nucleotides not matched to a gene: 7. CDR3: CASSKQGEGAEAFF. CDR3 in DNA: TGTGCCAGTAGTAAACAGGGGGAGGGTGCTGAAGCTTTCTTT.

The V and J genes are TRBV30 and TRBJ1-1; 7 bases align to TRBD1. Looked up from germline, CDR1 is GTSNPN and CDR2 is SVGIG (reference sequence). The CDR3 totals 12 residues. V gave up 4 bases and J gave up 2 bases; unmatched junction bases: 1. The DNA for the CDR3 is TGTGCCTGGAACAGGGGCAACACTGAAGCTTTCTTT. Encoded protein: CAWNRGNTEAFF.

The rearrangement joins TRBV30 to TRBJ1-2; no reliable D call. V lost 2 bases to trimming and J lost 3 bases, with 4 bases between them. Germline assignment: CDR1 GTSNPN and CDR2 SVGIG (reference sequence). This CDR3 spans 11 amino acids. CDR3 DNA sequence: TGTGCCTGGAGTCTCGACTATGGCTACACCTTC. Translating gives CAWSLDYGYTF.

The V and J genes are TRBV10-3 and TRBJ2-7; 7 nucleotides agree with TRBD2. The CDR3 covers 16 residues. V was pared by 2 bases and J by 0 bases, with 7 bases of the junction left unmatched. Germline V gene sequence: CDR1 ENHRY, CDR2 SYGVKD. In nucleotides, the CDR3 is TGTGCCATCAGTGAGGGCGGGGCGGGGGTCTCCTACGAGCAGTACTTC. Translation: CAISEGGAGVSYEQYF.